The rows below give T cell receptor beta chains drawn from one sample of a study of T cell changes during pregnancy in multiple sclerosis. Repertoires were generated with immunoSEQ multiplex PCR, while TCRdb's copy carries only in-frame clones and drops some. Of tens of thousands of clones listed, about 90% are singletons. The source material was peripheral blood, sampled in the first trimester of pregnancy. All receptors come from a female donor in good health, enrolled as a control in a pregnancy study. The CDR3 runs from the conserved cysteine through the conserved F or W. D genes are given only for firm matches. A row's size may be missing; if present it is once, few, many or a size class.

D gene | clone size | J gene | V gene | CDR3 protein | CDR3 DNA
NA | NA | TRBJ2-7 | TRBV25-1 | CASRGEQGYEQYF | TGTGCCAGCAGGGGAGAACAGGGCTACGAGCAGTACTTC
TRBD2 | NA | TRBJ2-1 | TRBV18 | CASSPLAGVNYNEQFF | TGTGCCAGCTCACCCTTGGCGGGGGTGAACTACAATGAGCAGTTCTTC
NA | NA | TRBJ2-5 | TRBV29-1 | CSVWPSQTQYF | TGCAGCGTTTGGCCGTCGCAGACCCAGTACTTC
TRBD2 | NA | TRBJ2-7 | TRBV19 | CASSTGKIAGATHEQYF | TGTGCCAGTAGTACGGGGAAAATAGCGGGAGCCACCCACGAGCAGTACTTC
TRBD2 | NA | TRBJ2-1 | TRBV30 | CAWSGKGLALGYEQFF | TGTGCCTGGAGTGGTAAGGGACTAGCGCTTGGGTATGAGCAGTTCTTC
TRBD1 | NA | TRBJ2-1 | TRBV19 | CASSIEDRGLYEQFF | TGTGCCAGTAGTATTGAGGACAGGGGATTGTACGAGCAGTTCTTC
NA | NA | TRBJ1-1 | TRBV9 | CASSTRQNTEAFF | TGTGCCAGCAGCACACGACAGAACACTGAAGCTTTCTTT
NA | NA | TRBJ2-3 | TRBV5-1 | CASGPAQGSPDTQYF | TGCGCCAGCGGCCCGGCGCAGGGATCCCCAGATACGCAGTATTTT
NA | once | TRBJ1-2 | TRBV7-9 | CASSLEQVYGYTF | TGTGCCAGCAGCTTAGAACAGGTCTATGGCTACACCTTC
NA | NA | TRBJ2-1 | TRBV28 | CASSVQGADEQFF | TGTGCCAGCAGTGTACAGGGCGCCGATGAGCAGTTCTTC
NA | NA | TRBJ2-1 | TRBV27 | CASSLSKLASGNEQFF | TGTGCCAGCAGTTTATCGAAGCTAGCGTCGGGGAATGAGCAGTTCTTC
TRBD2 | NA | TRBJ2-3 | TRBV28 | CASGVGPRGAQYF | TGTGCCAGCGGTGTTGGCCCCCGGGGGGCGCAGTATTTT
NA | NA | TRBJ1-2 | TRBV5-1 | CASSLLDGGQIAGYTF | TGCGCCAGCAGCCTCCTGGACGGGGGTCAGATTGCTGGCTACACCTTC
NA | once | TRBJ2-7 | TRBV12-5 | CASGLPNSRLYEQYF | TGTGCTAGTGGTTTGCCCAACAGCCGCCTTTACGAGCAGTACTTC
NA | few | TRBJ2-5 | TRBV7-2 | CASSPQETQYF | TGTGCCAGCAGCCCACAAGAGACCCAGTACTTC
NA | NA | TRBJ2-4 | TRBV9 | CASSASGVGTAKNIQYF | TGTGCCAGCAGCGCGTCGGGGGTGGGGACAGCCAAAAACATTCAGTACTTC
TRBD1 | once | TRBJ2-7 | TRBV10-3 | CAIRNRDRIYEQYF | TGTGCCATCAGAAACCGGGACAGGATTTACGAGCAGTACTTC
TRBD2 | once | TRBJ2-7 | TRBV5-1 | CASSSGLAGGRRWEQYF | TGCGCCAGCAGCTCAGGACTAGCGGGGGGCCGACGGTGGGAGCAGTACTTC
TRBD1 | NA | TRBJ1-5 | TRBV2 | CASRRTGETNQPQHF | TGTGCCAGCAGGAGGACAGGGGAGACCAATCAGCCCCAGCATTTT
NA | NA | TRBJ1-3 | TRBV30 | CAWSHDGQSGNTIYF | TGTGCCTGGAGTCATGACGGACAGTCTGGAAACACCATATATTTT
NA | NA | TRBJ2-1 | TRBV7-2 | CASSLVPVVYNEQFF | TGTGCCAGCAGCTTAGTCCCAGTCGTCTACAATGAGCAGTTCTTC
NA | once | TRBJ2-5 | TRBV15 | CATSRDVRGPQETQYF | TGTGCCACCAGCAGAGATGTTAGGGGCCCGCAAGAGACCCAGTACTTC
NA | NA | TRBJ2-4 | TRBV6-5 | CASKTSGSKNIQYF | TGTGCCAGCAAGACTAGTGGGTCCAAAAACATTCAGTACTTC
TRBD1 | NA | TRBJ1-6 | TRBV7-2 | CASSPTTGYNSPLHF | TGTGCCAGCAGCCCGACGACAGGGTATAATTCACCCCTCCACTTT
TRBD2 | NA | TRBJ2-1 | TRBV18 | CASSPTSGKYYNEQFF | TGTGCCAGCTCACCTACGAGCGGGAAATATTACAATGAGCAGTTCTTC
NA | NA | TRBJ2-1 | TRBV5-1 | CASSLISGEGYNEQFF | TGCGCCAGCAGCCTGATATCGGGGGAAGGCTACAATGAGCAGTTCTTC
TRBD2 | once | TRBJ2-7 | TRBV7-6 | CASSLRTSGFSYEQYF | TGTGCCAGCAGCCTCAGGACTAGCGGATTCTCCTACGAGCAGTACTTC
TRBD1 | NA | TRBJ1-1 | TRBV6-1 | CASRLQGLTEAFF | TGTGCCAGCAGGTTACAGGGGCTCACTGAAGCTTTCTTT
TRBD2 | once | TRBJ2-2 | TRBV7-2 | CASSRAGGPNTGELFF | TGTGCCAGCAGCCGGGCGGGGGGCCCGAACACCGGGGAGCTGTTTTTT
TRBD1 | NA | TRBJ2-2 | TRBV29-1 | CSVDGPRGTGELFF | TGCAGCGTTGATGGGCCCAGGGGGACCGGGGAGCTGTTTTTT
NA | NA | TRBJ1-2 | TRBV6-1 | CASSEEGAGNYGYTF | TGTGCCAGCAGTGAAGAAGGGGCAGGGAACTATGGCTACACCTTC
TRBD2 | NA | TRBJ2-3 | TRBV2 | CASSEGLAVDSDTQYF | TGTGCCAGCAGTGAGGGACTAGCGGTGGATTCAGATACGCAGTATTTT
NA | NA | TRBJ2-7 | TRBV21-1 | CASSTHIGQSWAYEQYF | TGTGCCAGCAGCACCCACATCGGACAGAGTTGGGCCTACGAGCAGTACTTC
NA | NA | TRBJ1-1 | TRBV6-5 | CASSSIPPEAFF | TGTGCCAGCAGTTCAATCCCCCCTGAAGCTTTCTTT
TRBD2 | NA | TRBJ2-7 | TRBV15 | CATSRRTSGPLYEQYF | TGTGCCACCAGCAGGAGGACTAGCGGGCCTCTCTACGAGCAGTACTTC
NA | NA | TRBJ1-1 | TRBV9 | CASSHGGKNTEAFF | TGTGCCAGCAGCCACGGGGGAAAGAACACTGAAGCTTTCTTT
NA | NA | TRBJ1-1 | TRBV28 | CASSPPPRAWNTEAFF | TGTGCCAGCAGTCCACCACCCAGGGCCTGGAACACTGAAGCTTTCTTT
NA | NA | TRBJ1-1 | TRBV18 | CATQGLNTEAFF | TGTGCCACCCAGGGCTTGAACACTGAAGCTTTCTTT
NA | NA | TRBJ2-7 | TRBV4-3 | CASSPADTILYEQYF | TGCGCCAGCAGCCCTGCCGACACAATTCTCTACGAGCAGTACTTC
NA | NA | TRBJ1-2 | TRBV19 | CASTPNRGANYGYTF | TGTGCCAGTACCCCGAACCGGGGAGCTAACTATGGCTACACCTTC
NA | NA | TRBJ2-4 | TRBV7-9 | CASSLGQDTKNIQYF | TGTGCCAGCAGCTTAGGACAGGACACCAAAAACATTCAGTACTTC
TRBD1 | NA | TRBJ1-2 | TRBV28 | CASTSQGARGILLYVYTF | TGTGCCAGCACGTCTCAGGGGGCGCGGGGAATTCTTCTCTATGTCTACACCTTC
NA | NA | TRBJ2-1 | TRBV30 | CAWRAIGAYRDEQFF | TGTGCCTGGAGGGCCATAGGGGCATACAGGGATGAGCAGTTCTTC